This T cell receptor (beta chain) was profiled in a study of cytomegalovirus exposure and HLA in healthy donors. The study, taken as a whole, reports: Reportedly, HLA-A and HLA-B alleles of most subjects were accurately predicted from TCR beta. Both high specificity and high sensitivity reportedly marked the classifier's diagnosis of cytomegalovirus status. Later analysis associated a missense DCLRE1C variant with TCR beta V- and J-gene trimming.

For this clone: Antigen unknown.

Primers included in the PCR were 60 Vbeta and 13 Jbeta primers. The repertoire was sequenced with immunoSEQ multiplex PCR; TCRdb's copy has only in-frame clones and lacks some. Of 90,000 to 150,000 clones in the sample, about 83% were seen once. V was shortened by 0 bases and J by 1 base, with 10 bases between the two germline ends. In germline, CDR1 is SGHRS, CDR2 YFSETQ. The CDR3 spans 15 residues. The sequenced sample was PBMCs. The clonotype comes from a female donor in good health and CMV-seronegative. The rearrangement joins TRBV5-1 to TRBJ1-1; no definite D call. The CDR3 loop is CASSLARGSNTEAFF. CDR3 sequence (DNA): TGCGCCAGCAGCTTGGCACGGGGATCGAACACTGAAGCTTTCTTT.